Shown below are 32 T cell receptor beta chains from a single sample sequenced in a study of blood T cells in healthy people across ages. PCR was performed a second time for roughly 7 to 12 cycles using a sample-barcoded 5' primer and a J-beta primer mix. Via MiXCR, TCRdb re-called the 5' RACE reads, giving one row per CDR3 protein. This table holds hundreds of thousands of distinct CDR3 sequences, over 45% found once. The sequenced sample consisted of blood. The receptors were sampled from a woman aged 55-69 years in good health.

The sample holds a few counts of this clonotype. This sequence joins TRBV18 and TRBJ2-2; D ambiguous. Germline CDR1 and CDR2: KGHSH and LQKENI. Trimming shortened V by 0 bases and J by 6 bases, and 5 bases separated the two germline ends. This CDR3 contains 13 residues. This CDR3 is CASSPPGAGELFF. CDR3 DNA sequence: TGTGCCAGCTCACCACCGGGTGCCGGGGAGCTGTTTTTT.

The chain carries TRBV29-1 and TRBJ2-3; no definite D call. The V gene's germline CDR1 is SQVTM and CDR2 ANQGSEA. The CDR3 consists of 12 residues. V gave up 2 bases and J gave up 4 bases, with 7 bases separating them. The CDR3 sequence is CSVEKTPDTQYF. In DNA form, the CDR3 reads TGCAGCGTTGAAAAGACCCCAGATACGCAGTATTTT.

This clonotype was recorded a few times. The rearrangement links TRBV20-1 to TRBJ2-3; 7 positions agree with TRBD2. CDR1 and CDR2 from the germline V gene are DFQATT and SNEGSKA (reference sequence). The V segment lost 5 bases and the J segment 3 bases; nucleotides outside the gene matches: 14. This CDR3 region has 16 residues. CDR3 protein: CSAHDRAGEGTDTQYF. Here the CDR3 DNA reads TGCAGTGCTCACGACCGGGCGGGAGAGGGGACAGATACGCAGTATTTT.

This clonotype occurred a few times. This sequence joins TRBV6-2 or TRBV6-3 and TRBJ2-7; the D gene is possibly TRBD2 (5 bases). Trimming removed 7 bases from V and 0 bases from J, with 10 bases in between. CDR3 length: 13 amino acids. CDR1 and CDR2 (germline): MNHEY, SVGEGT. CDR3 in DNA: TGTGCCAGCACGATTAGCGCCTCCTACGAGCAGTACTTC. Translation: CASTISASYEQYF.

This clonotype appeared a few times. The J gene is TRBJ2-3, the V gene TRBV20-1; D gene ambiguous. The V and J ends lost 3 bases and 3 bases respectively, with 13 bases between them. Germline V gene lookup returns CDR1 DFQATT and CDR2 SNEGSKA (reference sequence). This CDR3 spans 14 amino acids. CDR3 DNA: TGCAGTGCTAGTGCAAGACCCGGGACAGATACGCAGTATTTT. It translates to CSASARPGTDTQYF.

There are a few counts of this clonotype. J is TRBJ2-3 and V is TRBV9; 8 bases match TRBD2. The CDR3 runs to 14 residues. From germline, CDR1 is SGDLS and CDR2 YYNGEE. J gave up 6 bases and V 0 bases, and 3 bases lay outside the gene matches. DNA of the CDR3: TGTGCCAGCAGCGTAGACGGCGGGAGGGATACGCAGTATTTT. As protein: CASSVDGGRDTQYF.

This clonotype was found a few times. V gene TRBV25-1 combines with J gene TRBJ2-1, with 12 bases aligning to TRBD1. The DNA end favors TRBJ2-7, so the J call may be wrong. The CDR3 loop spans 15 amino acids. Germline assignment: CDR1 MGHDK and CDR2 SYGVNS. CDR3 sequence (DNA): TGTGCCAGCAGTGCCGCGGGACAGGGGGCCTCTGAGCAGTACTTC. Its protein product is CASSAAGQGASEQYF.

This clonotype was picked up one time. A read error may explain this, as a much larger clone is one base away. The chain links TRBV6-2 or TRBV6-3 to TRBJ2-1; D uncertain. The germline V gene encodes CDR1 MNHEY and CDR2 SVGEGT. The CDR3 has 14 amino acids. The V and J ends lost 6 bases and 5 bases respectively, with 14 bases between them. The CDR3 nucleotides are TGTGCCAGCAGCGGCCGTCGACCTAACAATGAGCAGTTCTTC. Its translation is CASSGRRPNNEQFF.

This clonotype was seen ten or more times. The chain has TRBV5-1 and TRBJ1-1, with D perhaps TRBD1 (5 bases). This CDR3 region has 13 residues. The V end was cut by 3 bases, the J end by 1 base, with 7 bases between. The germline CDR1 and CDR2 sequences are SGHRS and YFSETQ. CDR3 sequence reads: CASSSTGNTEAFF. CDR3 nucleotides: TGCGCCAGCAGCTCTACAGGGAACACTGAAGCTTTCTTT. Variable domain in full (rest from reference TRBV5-1 and TRBJ1-1): KAGVTQTPRYLIKTRGQQVTLSCSPISGHRSVSWYQQTPGQGLQFLFEYFSETQRNKGNFPGRFSGRQFSNSRSEMNVSTLELGDSALYLCASSSTGNTEAFFGQGTRLTVV.

V is TRBV15 and J is TRBJ2-7; D might be TRBD2 (6 bases). V lost 3 bases, J lost 2 bases, and 14 bases lay in between. In germline, CDR1 is LNHNV, CDR2 YYDKDF (reference sequence). This CDR3 spans 15 amino acids. CDR3 sequence (DNA): TGTGCCACCAGCAGCTACCGGGACTCAGCCTACGAGCAGTACTTC. Its protein product is CATSSYRDSAYEQYF.

This clonotype was seen more than once but under ten times. The chain recombines TRBV7-2 with TRBJ2-5; TRBD1 aligns across 10 bases. Germline trimming cut 8 bases from V and 11 bases from J; bases unmatched to any gene: 14. Per the germline V gene, CDR1 is SGHTA and CDR2 is FQGNSA. The CDR3 is 14 amino acids. This chain's CDR3 is CASSPRQGAGEQYF. CDR3 in DNA: TGTGCCAGCTCACCCCGACAGGGGGCGGGGGAGCAGTACTTC.

This chain uses TRBV7-3 with TRBJ2-1; 8 nucleotides agree with TRBD2. V lost 8 bases and J lost 8; bases outside the gene matches: 11. This CDR3 is built from 14 residues. Germline values: CDR1 SGHTA, CDR2 FQGTGA. The CDR3 nucleotides are TGTGCCAGCTCGGCAAGAGCGGGAGCCGATGAGCAGTTCTTC. Translating it yields CASSARAGADEQFF.

The CDR3 is CASSLEAGPNNEQFF. The CDR3 DNA is TGTGCCAGCAGCCTAGAAGCCGGGCCGAACAATGAGCAGTTCTTC. This chain connects TRBV3-1 to TRBJ2-1; D uncertain. The CDR3 runs 15 residues. V lost 4 bases, J lost 5 bases, and 15 bases lay in between. In germline, CDR1 is LGHDT, CDR2 YNNKEL (reference sequence).

Ten or more counts support this clonotype. The chain couples TRBV19 to TRBJ2-1; perhaps TRBD2 as D (6 bases). Germline V CDR1 and CDR2: LNHDA, SQIVND (reference sequence). This CDR3 contains 13 residues. Trimming took 5 bases from V and 7 from J, leaving 12 bases between them. This chain's CDR3 is CASSERVMNEQFF. The DNA of the CDR3 is TGTGCCAGTAGTGAGCGGGTCATGAATGAGCAGTTCTTC.

The chain uses TRBV7-8 and TRBJ1-1; D perhaps matches TRBD1 (5 bases). This CDR3 has 13 residues. CDR1 is SGHVS and CDR2 is FQNEAQ in the germline V gene. CDR3 residues: CAISRRQRGEAFF. The CDR3 DNA follows: TGTGCTATTTCCCGCCGGCAGAGGGGTGAAGCTTTCTTT.

Of note for this clonotype: Relative to the germline gene, one junction end is altered; a read error may explain this. V and J are TRBV20-1 and TRBJ1-1; 8 nucleotides align to TRBD1. The germline CDR1 and CDR2 sequences are DFQATT and SNEGSKA (reference sequence). The CDR3 spans 15 residues. The CDR3 spells CSAPEFRQGNTEVFF. CDR3 bases: TGCAGTGCCCCCGAGTTTAGACAGGGGAACACTGAAGTTTTCTTT.

This rearrangement joins TRBV13 to TRBJ1-2; no clear D. Germline lookup yields CDR1 PRHDT and CDR2 FYEKMQ (reference sequence). The length of the CDR3 is 13 residues. The ends were cut back, 4 bases at V and 2 bases at J, with 8 bases in the middle. Here the CDR3 reads CASSSQPNYGYTF. The CDR3, as DNA: TGTGCCAGCAGCTCCCAGCCAAACTATGGCTACACCTTC.

The chain uses TRBV5-8 and TRBJ2-4, with D hard to call. Germline V gene data show CDR1 as SGHTS and CDR2 as YDEGEE. V was trimmed by 4 bases and J by 1 base, leaving 18 bases between them. The CDR3 is made up of 17 amino acids. DNA of the CDR3: TGTGCCAGCAGCGGGGATATGGGGAAAGGTGCCAAAAACATTCAGTACTTC. It yields the protein CASSGDMGKGAKNIQYF. The full variable domain, completed using reference TRBV5-8 and TRBJ2-4, is EAGVTQSPTHLIKTRGQQATLRCSPISGHTSVYWYQQALGLGLQFLLWYDEGEERNRGNFPPRFSGRQFPNYSSELNVNALELEDSALYLCASSGDMGKGAKNIQYFGAGTRLSVL.

The sample holds one count of this clonotype. The chain couples TRBV27 to TRBJ2-1; D is unresolved. The J call may be mistaken, given a closer DNA end match to TRBJ2-7. CDR3 length equals 15 residues. The germline CDR1 and CDR2 sequences are MNHEY and SMNVEV (reference sequence). CDR3: CASSASRSSYNEQYF. For the CDR3, the DNA is TGTGCCAGCAGTGCCTCCCGGAGCTCCTACAATGAGCAGTACTTC.

Regarding this clonotype: The junction departs from germline at one end; a sequencing error may be responsible. The rearrangement uses TRBV15 and TRBJ2-2, with D perhaps TRBD1 (5 bases). The CDR3 spans 15 residues. CDR1 and CDR2 from the germline V gene are LNHNV and YYDKDF (reference sequence). CDR3 residues: CATSRDRANPGELFF. As DNA, the CDR3 is TGTGCCACCAGCAGAGACAGGGCGAACCCCGGGGAGCTGTTTTTT.

This chain links TRBV10-3 with TRBJ2-7; 11 bases map to TRBD2. This CDR3 contains 15 residues. CDR1 is ENHRY and CDR2 is SYGVKD in the germline V gene. V lost 6 bases to trimming and J lost 5 bases; unmatched junction nucleotides: 9. The CDR3 DNA reads as TGTGCCATCAGCGCACTAGCGGGAGCTAGCGACGAGCAGTACTTC. Protein: CAISALAGASDEQYF.

This clonotype came up a few times. This chain connects TRBV20-1 to TRBJ1-4; tentative D call: TRBD1 (6 bases). The ends were cut back, 4 bases at V and 4 bases at J, with 13 bases in the middle. CDR3 length: 14 amino acids. The V gene's germline CDR1 is DFQATT and CDR2 SNEGSKA (reference sequence). The CDR3 DNA reads TGCAGTGCTACCTCAGGAGGGGGTAATGAAAAACTGTTTTTT. Its translation is CSATSGGGNEKLFF.

This clonotype occurred many times. The chain combines TRBV12-3 or TRBV12-4 with TRBJ2-1; a possible D gene is TRBD1 (6 bases). Trimming removed 3 bases from V and 4 bases from J, with 13 bases in between. CDR3 size: 15 residues. The CDR3 protein is CASSLAQGSYNEQFF. CDR3 DNA sequence: TGTGCCAGCAGTTTGGCACAGGGATCGTACAATGAGCAGTTCTTC.

CDR3 DNA: TGTGCCATCAGTGGGGCGAATGAGCAGTTCTTC. Translated: CAISGANEQFF. The chain joins TRBV10-3 to TRBJ2-1; D unresolved. Trimming stripped 4 bases from V and 7 bases from J, with 5 bases between. The germline V gene encodes CDR1 ENHRY and CDR2 SYGVKD. The CDR3 runs 11 residues.

The chain combines TRBV24-1 with TRBJ2-1; possible D gene TRBD1, 6 bases. The end of the DNA fits TRBJ2-7 better, so the J call may be wrong. The length of the CDR3 is 14 residues. Germline V gives CDR1 KGHDR, CDR2 SFDVKD. CDR3 DNA sequence: TGTGCCACCAGTCCACCAGGGGATTACAATGAGCAGTACTTC. Translated, it gives CATSPPGDYNEQYF.

The rearrangement links TRBV7-9 to TRBJ2-7; perhaps D is TRBD1 or TRBD2 (6 bases each). V gave up 4 bases and J gave up 4 bases, with 17 bases separating them. Germline V gene sequence: CDR1 SEHNR, CDR2 FQNEAQ (reference sequence). The CDR3 length is 15 residues. CDR3 nucleotide sequence: TGTGCCAGCAGCTCCGGAGGGACACGTATGTACGAGCAGTACTTC. Amino acids: CASSSGGTRMYEQYF.

This clonotype was counted between two and nine times. The chain carries TRBV15 and TRBJ2-1; D gene unclear. Trimming pared 0 bases from V and 5 bases from J, leaving 8 bases between. The CDR3 covers 14 residues. Looked up from germline, CDR1 is LNHNV and CDR2 is YYDKDF (reference sequence). This CDR3 reads CATSRDLGDNEQFF. The CDR3 DNA follows: TGTGCCACCAGCAGAGATCTAGGAGACAATGAGCAGTTCTTC. Full variable domain (missing parts from reference TRBV15 and TRBJ2-1): DAMVIQNPRYQVTQFGKPVTLSCSQTLNHNVMYWYQQKSSQAPKLLFHYYDKDFNNEADTPDNFQSRRPNTSFCFLDIRSPGLGDTAMYLCATSRDLGDNEQFFGPGTRLTVL.

The J gene is TRBJ1-2, the V gene TRBV7-2; D may be TRBD1 (6 bases). The V end was cut by 6 bases, the J end by 4 bases, with 15 bases between. This CDR3 comprises 14 residues. Germline assignment: CDR1 SGHTA and CDR2 FQGNSA. CDR3 coding DNA: TGTGCCAGCAGGCAAACAGGGAGTCCCTATGGCTACACCTTC. Its translation: CASRQTGSPYGYTF.

The gene calls are TRBV10-2 and TRBJ2-5, with 7 bases fitting TRBD2. The J call is uncertain, as TRBJ2-7 better fits the DNA end. The CDR3 covers 14 residues. The germline V gene encodes CDR1 WSHSY and CDR2 SAAADI. The CDR3 DNA is TGCGCCAGCAGTGAGATCGGCGGGAGCTACGAGCAGTACTTC. It encodes CASSEIGGSYEQYF.

Regarding this clonotype: The junction does not match germline at one end; this may be a read error. The chain couples TRBV4-1 to TRBJ2-7; 11 nucleotides align to TRBD1. Germline loops: CDR1 MGHRA, CDR2 YSYEKL. CDR3 length: 15 amino acids. CDR3 region: CASSKDGTGGYEQYF. The CDR3 coding sequence is TGCGCCAGCAGCAAAGACGGGACAGGGGGCTACGAGCAGTACTTC.

The chain employs TRBV4-2 and TRBJ1-5, with D hard to call. The germline CDR1 and CDR2 sequences are LGHNA and YNFKEQ. The CDR3 runs to 18 residues. V lost 0 bases, J lost 4 bases, and 19 bases lay in between. The CDR3 DNA reads as TGTGCCAGCAGCCAAGACCCGTGGGAGGGCGAGCAAAATCAGCCCCAGCATTTT. This translates into CASSQDPWEGEQNQPQHF.

The V call is TRBV21-1, the J call TRBJ2-5; the table names TRBD1, a call not compared with the DNA. TRBV21-1 represents a pseudogene. The CDR3 runs 20 residues. The CDR3 nucleotides are TGTGCCAGCAGCAAGAACAGGACAGAACTTGAGAGGACCTACCGAGAGACCCAGTACTTC. Translation gives CASSKNRTELERTYRETQYF.